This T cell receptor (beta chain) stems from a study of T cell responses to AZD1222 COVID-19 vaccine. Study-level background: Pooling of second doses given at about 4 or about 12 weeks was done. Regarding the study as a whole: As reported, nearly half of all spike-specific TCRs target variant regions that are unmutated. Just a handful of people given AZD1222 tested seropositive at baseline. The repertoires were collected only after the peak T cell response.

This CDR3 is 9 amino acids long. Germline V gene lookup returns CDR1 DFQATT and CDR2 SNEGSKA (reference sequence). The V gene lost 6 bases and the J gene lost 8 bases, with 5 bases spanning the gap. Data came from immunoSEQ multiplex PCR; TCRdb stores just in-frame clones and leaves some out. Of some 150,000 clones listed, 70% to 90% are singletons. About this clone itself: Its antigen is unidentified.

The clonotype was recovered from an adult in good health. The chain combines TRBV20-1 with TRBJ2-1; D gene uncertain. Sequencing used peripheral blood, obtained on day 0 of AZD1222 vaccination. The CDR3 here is CSAAYEQFF. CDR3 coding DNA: TGCAGTGCAGCATATGAGCAGTTCTTC.